These T cell receptor beta chains were read from a single sample in a study of metastatic and nonmetastatic thyroid tumors. TCRdb reassembled clones from the PCR reads with MiXCR. The table shows tens of thousands of clones, with more than 9.5% occurring only once. Material: blood. These receptor sequences come from a female donor with papillary thyroid cancer or a benign thyroid nodule (not recorded which). Some clones in this sample may be carry-over from other donors' samples. The CDR3 runs from the conserved cysteine through the conserved F or W. A D gene is named only where the DNA matches it firmly. Clone size appears in some rows only: once, few, many, or a class for an expanded clone.

>TRBJ2-5|TRBV7-9|many|-
CASSPTGQAVWETQYF
TGTGCCAGCAGCCCCACCGGGCAGGCAGTATGGGAGACCCAGTACTTC
>TRBJ1-1|TRBV9|many|-
CASSARQQNTEAFF
TGTGCCAGCAGCGCAAGACAACAGAACACTGAAGCTTTCTTT
>TRBJ2-5|TRBV10-3|many|TRBD1
CAISEGQGSYQVQYF
TGTGCCATCAGTGAGGGACAGGGGTCTTACCAAGTCCAGTACTTC
>TRBJ1-1|TRBV5-1|-|-
CASSYPEGGTGTEAFF
TGCGCCAGCAGCTATCCAGAGGGTGGCACGGGCACTGAAGCTTTCTTT
>TRBJ1-1|TRBV7-8|-|-
CASSLVAMNTEAFF
TGTGCCAGCAGCTTAGTTGCGATGAACACTGAAGCTTTCTTT
>TRBJ2-5|TRBV20-1|-|TRBD2
CSALTSAPETQYF
TGCAGTGCTCTAACTAGCGCCCCAGAGACCCAGTACTTC
>TRBJ2-3|TRBV7-3|many|-
CASIDTSTDTQYF
TGTGCCAGCATAGACACTAGCACAGATACGCAGTATTTT
>TRBJ2-4|TRBV3-1|-|TRBD1
CASSQGQEAWAKNIQYF
TGTGCCAGCAGCCAGGGACAGGAGGCTTGGGCCAAAAACATTCAGTACTTC
>TRBJ2-5|TRBV7-6|many|-
CASSLSMRLGETQYF
TGTGCCAGCAGCTTATCGATGAGGTTAGGAGAGACCCAGTACTTC
>TRBJ1-5|TRBV28|few|-
CASSHRQSNHPQHF
TGTGCCAGCAGCCACCGACAGTCCAATCATCCCCAGCATTTT
>TRBJ2-3|TRBV7-2|-|TRBD2
CASTPTSGINTQYF
TGTGCCAGCACCCCGACTAGCGGGATCAATACGCAGTATTTT
>TRBJ2-7|TRBV7-6|many|-
CASSFGTPAHF
TGTGCCAGCAGCTTCGGGACACCGGCACACTTC
>TRBJ2-5|TRBV20-1|-|TRBD2
CSARPGTSGKETQYF
TGCAGTGCCCGACCCGGGACTAGCGGAAAAGAGACCCAGTACTTC
>TRBJ1-2|TRBV30|many|TRBD1
CAWIRQGGGYTF
TGTGCCTGGATTAGGCAGGGGGGTGGCTACACCTTC
>TRBJ1-1|TRBV4-1|many|-
CASSQVVVRQTPGAFF
TGCGCCAGCAGCCAAGTCGTCGTCCGACAAACCCCCGGGGCTTTCTTT
>TRBJ2-7|TRBV6-2/TRBV6-3|many|-
CASSALRGPYEQYF
TGTGCCAGCAGTGCGCTCAGGGGACCCTACGAGCAGTACTTC
>TRBJ1-3|TRBV7-9|many|-
CASSFSILGNTIYF
TGTGCCAGCAGCTTCTCGATCCTCGGAAACACCATATATTTT
>TRBJ2-2|TRBV6-1|many|-
CASSLQGTGELFF
TGTGCCAGCAGCTTACAGGGCACCGGGGAGCTGTTTTTT